Below are 19 T cell receptor beta chains sequenced from a single sample in a study of blood T cell repertoires in COVID-19. Using immunoSEQ multiplex PCR, the repertoire was profiled, and TCRdb retains in-frame clones only, with some absent. The sample includes roughly 150,000 clones, approximately 88% of them seen just once. Sequencing was carried out using peripheral blood. These receptors originate from a man in his sixties with acute or convalescent COVID-19.

The chain has TRBV18 and TRBJ1-5; TRBD1 agrees at 9 bases. Germline assignment: CDR1 KGHSH and CDR2 LQKENI. CDR3 length equals 14 residues. The junction had 4 bases not matched to a gene; V was cut back by 3 bases and J by 7 bases. CDR3 bases: TGTGCCAGCTCACCGGGACAGGGACACCAGCCCCAGCATTTT. Translated, it gives CASSPGQGHQPQHF.

This sequence joins TRBV2 and TRBJ1-1, with D perhaps matching TRBD1 (5 bases). The CDR3 consists of 13 residues. V dropped 10 bases and J dropped 4 bases, with 16 bases sitting between them. Per the germline V gene, CDR1 is SNHLY and CDR2 is FYNNEI. CDR3 sequence: CAIDGGVSTEAFF. In DNA, the CDR3 is TGTGCCATCGACGGGGGTGTTAGCACTGAAGCTTTCTTT.

This clone occurred once. The CDR3 sequence is CASSRQENTEAFF. Here the CDR3 DNA reads TGTGCCAGCAGCCGACAGGAGAACACTGAAGCTTTCTTT. The rearrangement links TRBV7-2 to TRBJ1-1; D perhaps matches TRBD1 (6 bases). In germline, CDR1 is SGHTA, CDR2 FQGNSA. This CDR3 spans 13 amino acids. Trimming pared 5 bases from V and 1 base from J, leaving 8 bases between.

This clone has just one count. The rearrangement uses TRBV11-2 and TRBJ2-5; 10 nucleotides agree with TRBD2. V lost 5 bases and J lost 5; bases outside the gene matches: 11. Germline V gene data show CDR1 as SGHAT and CDR2 as FQNNGV. CDR3 length equals 16 residues. Written as DNA, the CDR3 is TGTGCCAGCAGCCCCCGCTCAGCGGGGGGGCACGAGACCCAGTACTTC. It is translated as CASSPRSAGGHETQYF.

The chain recombines TRBV7-9 with TRBJ1-4; D might be TRBD1 (5 bases). Germline V gene data show CDR1 as SEHNR and CDR2 as FQNEAQ (reference sequence). The V and J ends lost 4 bases and 1 base respectively, with 16 bases between them. The CDR3 spans 17 residues. The CDR3 nucleotides are TGTGCCAGCAGCTCCCGGGGAGGTCAGGGAACTAATGAAAAACTGTTTTTT. It codes for CASSSRGGQGTNEKLFF.

The chain combines TRBV29-1 with TRBJ2-2; TRBD1 might be the D (5 bases). This CDR3 comprises 13 residues. Germline V gene lookup returns CDR1 SQVTM and CDR2 ANQGSEA. V was trimmed by 4 bases and J by 3 bases, leaving 9 bases between them. In DNA, the CDR3 is TGCAGCGTTGCTCAGGGATACACCGGGGAGCTGTTTTTT. It yields the protein CSVAQGYTGELFF.

J is TRBJ1-2 and V is TRBV4-3, with TRBD1 as a possible D gene (6 bases). The germline V and J ends were trimmed by 0 bases and 3 bases, with 14 bases remaining between them. The CDR3 loop spans 16 amino acids. Germline assignment: CDR1 LGHNA and CDR2 YSLEER. CDR3 nucleotides: TGCGCCAGCAGCCAAGAAACAGGGTTTGACGACTATGGCTACACCTTC. As protein: CASSQETGFDDYGYTF.

The genes are TRBV2 and TRBJ2-7, with D hard to call. V gave up 5 bases and J gave up 3 bases, with 2 bases separating them. Germline CDR1 and CDR2: SNHLY and FYNNEI. The CDR3 length is 10 residues. CDR3 in DNA: TGTGCCAGCAGTCACTACGAGCAGTACTTC. Translated, it gives CASSHYEQYF.

This sequence joins TRBV19 and TRBJ2-3; maybe TRBD1 (5 bases). V lost 4 bases, J lost 6 bases, and 11 bases lay in between. In germline, CDR1 is LNHDA, CDR2 SQIVND (reference sequence). CDR3 length: 13 amino acids. The CDR3 reads CASSTAGWDTQYF. CDR3 in DNA: TGTGCCAGTAGTACCGCAGGGTGGGATACGCAGTATTTT. Supplemented by reference TRBV19 and TRBJ2-3, the full variable domain reads DGGITQSPKYLFRKEGQNVTLSCEQNLNHDAMYWYRQDPGQGLRLIYYSQIVNDFQKGDIAEGYSVSREKKESFPLTVTSAQKNPTAFYLCASSTAGWDTQYFGPGTRLTVL.

This chain uses TRBV13 with TRBJ1-6; no reliable D call. CDR3 length: 14 residues. CDR1 and CDR2 (germline): PRHDT, FYEKMQ (reference sequence). The V and J ends lost 5 bases and 8 bases respectively, with 13 bases between them. The CDR3 sequence is CASSADRGDSPLHF. The DNA for the CDR3 is TGTGCCAGCAGCGCCGACCGTGGAGATTCACCCCTCCACTTT.

The rearrangement joins TRBV4-2 to TRBJ2-1; 9 bases are a match to TRBD1. Trimming took 0 bases from V and 3 from J; bases not matched to a gene: 6. This CDR3 is built from 17 residues. Germline V gene sequence: CDR1 LGHNA, CDR2 YNFKEQ. The CDR3 region has the DNA TGTGCCAGCAGCCAAGACGGTAACAGGGGGCTCTACAATGAGCAGTTCTTC. Translating gives CASSQDGNRGLYNEQFF.

The V and J genes are TRBV25-1 and TRBJ2-2; possibly TRBD2 for D (6 bases). Trimming stripped 2 bases from V and 6 bases from J, with 10 bases between. The CDR3 extends over 14 amino acids. Germline V gene lookup returns CDR1 MGHDK and CDR2 SYGVNS. The CDR3 DNA follows: TGTGCCAGCAGTGAAGCGGGGCCCGCCGGGGAGCTGTTTTTT. Translated, it gives CASSEAGPAGELFF.

J is TRBJ2-7 and V is TRBV6-5, with TRBD1 as a possible D gene (6 bases). The CDR3 sequence is 14 residues long. Trimming removed 3 bases from V and 7 bases from J, with 16 bases in between. CDR1 MNHEY and CDR2 SVGAGI come from the germline V gene. DNA for the CDR3: TGTGCCAGCAGTTATGCAGGGGCTAGGCTGGAGCAGTACTTC. The encoded protein is CASSYAGARLEQYF.

Only one count was recorded for this clone. The CDR3 region is CASSLLRGQTNYGYTF. The CDR3 nucleotides read TGCGCCAGCAGCTTGTTACGTGGGCAGACTAACTATGGCTACACCTTC. The chain links TRBV5-1 to TRBJ1-2; no clear D gene. The CDR3 covers 16 residues. The V and J ends lost 1 base and 0 bases respectively, with 13 bases between them. Per the germline V gene, CDR1 is SGHRS and CDR2 is YFSETQ.

The rearrangement joins TRBV9 to TRBJ1-2, with 7 bases fitting TRBD1. The CDR3 is 15 residues long. V shed 3 bases and J 0 bases; nucleotides not matched to a gene: 5. Germline-derived CDR1 and CDR2 are SGDLS and YYNGEE. CDR3 sequence: CASSAPGTANYGYTF. In DNA, the CDR3 is TGTGCCAGCAGCGCCCCGGGGACAGCTAACTATGGCTACACCTTC.

The sample holds one count of this clone. V is TRBV5-1 and J is TRBJ2-1; D is possibly TRBD2 (5 bases). Germline assignment: CDR1 SGHRS and CDR2 YFSETQ. The CDR3 sequence is 13 residues long. Trimming cost V 3 bases and J 9 bases, with 13 bases left between them. This chain's CDR3 is CASSSRLAGEQFF. The CDR3 DNA is TGCGCCAGCAGCTCACGTCTAGCCGGTGAGCAGTTCTTC.

This clone came up once. V usage is TRBV25-1 and J usage is TRBJ1-2; a weak D match, TRBD1 (5 bases). The CDR3 extends over 14 amino acids. Trimming pared 2 bases from V and 2 bases from J, leaving 9 bases between. Per germline, CDR1 MGHDK and CDR2 SYGVNS. Written as DNA, the CDR3 is TGTGCCAGCAGTGAACAGCAGGGCAACTATGGCTACACCTTC. Translated: CASSEQQGNYGYTF.

This chain links TRBV3-1 (or the pseudogene TRBV3-2) with TRBJ1-2; D uncertain. From germline, CDR1 is LGHDT and CDR2 YNNKEL (reference sequence). V lost 0 bases and J lost 4, with 12 bases in between. The CDR3 is 15 amino acids. The CDR3 DNA reads as TGTGCCAGCAGCCAAGATTCTCGGCGGATCTATGGCTACACCTTC. Its translation is CASSQDSRRIYGYTF.

In this sample, this clone turned up a few times. The V and J genes are TRBV2 and TRBJ2-5, with TRBD2 matching 11 bases. The CDR3 is 17 amino acids. Per the germline V gene, CDR1 is SNHLY and CDR2 is FYNNEI. The V segment lost 6 bases and the J segment 4 bases; nucleotides outside the gene matches: 13. In nucleotides, the CDR3 is TGTGCCAGCAGGAAATGGGTAGCGGGGGGGCCGCGAGAGACCCAGTACTTC. Residues: CASRKWVAGGPRETQYF.